These 24 T cell receptor beta chains were sequenced from one sample in a study of graft-versus-host responses after intestinal transplantation (dated by TCRdb to the early 2020s). Antigen specificity for these receptors is unknown. The library was made by the immunoSEQ multiplex PCR assay. As stored in TCRdb, this immuneACCESS dataset retains in-frame rearrangements with V and J assigned. A fraction of the clones does not appear; measured against another copy, unresolved V genes explain less than half of the discrepancy, and the remainder lacks a known reason. A total of more than 85,000 clones appear in this sample, 85% to 95% of them only once. The ten largest make up about 0.54% of the sample. This sample's time point label indicates: cells obtained before transplantation from donor or recipient. The sequences come from unstimulated CD8+ T cells sorted from spleen or lymph node cells, collected before intestinal transplant. The receptors shown here come from a human donor who received an intestinal transplant.

The chain employs TRBV7-9 and TRBJ1-1; weak D call: TRBD1 (5 bases). The CDR3 runs to 18 residues. Trimming took 0 bases from V and 3 from J, leaving 20 bases between them. Germline V gene sequence: CDR1 SEHNR, CDR2 FQNEAQ (reference sequence). CDR3 nucleotides: TGTGCCAGCAGCTTAGCGATGGTTCCAGGGCTGTCGCACACTGAAGCTTTCTTT. The encoded protein is CASSLAMVPGLSHTEAFF.

This chain connects TRBV27 to TRBJ2-2, with D possibly matching TRBD1 (5 bases). CDR1 is MNHEY, CDR2 SMNVEV, per germline (reference sequence). The CDR3 totals 16 residues. Trimming stripped 5 bases from V and 0 bases from J, with 13 bases between. In nucleotides, the CDR3 is TGTGCCAGCAGTCCACCCGACAGTCCGAACACCGGGGAGCTGTTTTTT. Encoded protein: CASSPPDSPNTGELFF.

V is TRBV19 and J is TRBJ2-7, with TRBD1 identical over 8 bases. V dropped 3 bases and J dropped 2; count of bases not matched to a gene: 0. This CDR3 spans 13 amino acids. The germline gives CDR1 LNHDA, CDR2 SQIVND (reference sequence). The chain's CDR3 is CASSMDRAYEQYF. CDR3 in DNA: TGTGCCAGTAGTATGGACAGGGCCTACGAGCAGTACTTC.

The chain joins TRBV6-1 to TRBJ2-5; 8 nucleotides line up with TRBD2. Germline CDR1 and CDR2: MNHNS and SASEGT. Trimming took 2 bases from V and 9 from J; bases not matched to a gene: 14. The CDR3 sequence is 16 residues long. CDR3 coding DNA: TGTGCCAGCAGTGAACGGGTAGCGGGGACTCTGTCTGCCCAGTACTTC. Translated, it gives CASSERVAGTLSAQYF.

This chain's CDR3 is CASSSITSGSLGDTQYF. CDR3 nucleotides: TGTGCCAGCAGCTCAATAACTAGCGGGAGTTTGGGAGATACGCAGTATTTT. The chain carries TRBV7-9 and TRBJ2-3, with 11 nucleotides matching TRBD2. Germline values: CDR1 SEHNR, CDR2 FQNEAQ (reference sequence). CDR3 length: 17 residues. V shed 4 bases and J 5 bases; nucleotides not matched to a gene: 11.

This clone appeared a single time. The rearrangement links TRBV7-3 to TRBJ2-1, with 9 bases fitting TRBD2. The V and J ends lost 5 bases and 2 bases, in that order; junction bases with no gene match: 7. The CDR3 is 16 residues long. Germline V gene lookup returns CDR1 SGHTA and CDR2 FQGTGA. The CDR3 region has the DNA TGTGCCAGCAGCCCGGCGGGGGGGGACCCCTACAATGAGCAGTTCTTC. Protein: CASSPAGGDPYNEQFF.

The V gene is TRBV7-9, the J gene TRBJ2-7; perhaps D is TRBD1 or TRBD2 (6 bases each). This CDR3 contains 15 residues. From germline, CDR1 is SEHNR and CDR2 FQNEAQ (reference sequence). Trimming stripped 3 bases from V and 2 bases from J, with 14 bases between. The CDR3, as DNA: TGTGCCAGCAGCTTTGGGGGGCAGGTGACCTACGAGCAGTACTTC. This codes for CASSFGGQVTYEQYF.

The DNA for the CDR3 is TGTGCCAGCAGTTTTAAATACGAGCAGTACTTC. It translates to CASSFKYEQYF. The chain carries TRBV6-5 and TRBJ2-7, with D uncertain. Trimming shortened V by 4 bases and J by 4 bases, and 5 bases separated the two germline ends. The CDR3 consists of 11 residues. The germline V gene encodes CDR1 MNHEY and CDR2 SVGAGI.

The V gene is TRBV6-5, the J gene TRBJ2-1, with 7 nucleotides matching TRBD1. The V gene's germline CDR1 is MNHEY and CDR2 SVGAGI. This CDR3 is 15 amino acids long. J was trimmed by 1 base and V by 7 bases; bases with no gene match: 7. The CDR3 here is CASTSWDSSYNEQFF. DNA for the CDR3: TGTGCCAGCACCTCCTGGGACAGTTCCTACAATGAGCAGTTCTTC.

V gene TRBV27 combines with J gene TRBJ2-7; the D gene could be TRBD1 or TRBD2 (5 bases each). This CDR3 has 13 residues. CDR1 MNHEY and CDR2 SMNVEV come from the germline V gene (reference sequence). Trimming took 4 bases from V and 7 from J, leaving 14 bases between them. The CDR3 coding sequence is TGTGCCAGCAGTTCGGGACCACAGGATGAGCAGTACTTC. This codes for CASSSGPQDEQYF.

The J gene is TRBJ2-1, the V gene TRBV11-3; D uncertain. V lost 3 bases and J lost 6, with 6 bases in between. Germline CDR1 and CDR2: SGHNT and YENEEA. This CDR3 is 12 amino acids long. The CDR3 here is CASSFRSNEQFF. As DNA, the CDR3 is TGTGCCAGCAGCTTTCGGAGCAATGAGCAGTTCTTC.

This clone was seen more than once but under ten times. The chain links TRBV7-3 to TRBJ1-3; D is perhaps TRBD1 (5 bases). V was pared by 5 bases and J by 2 bases, with 13 bases between. Germline V CDR1 and CDR2: SGHTA, FQGTGA. CDR3 size: 15 residues. The CDR3 DNA reads as TGTGCCAGCAGCCCGAGCTCGGGGCCTGGAAACACCATATATTTT. Translating gives CASSPSSGPGNTIYF. Together with reference TRBV7-3 and TRBJ1-3, the CDR3 gives the full variable domain: GAGVSQTPSNKVTEKGKYVELRCDPISGHTALYWYRQSLGQGPEFLIYFQGTGAADDSGLPNDRFFAVRPEGSVSTLKIQRTERGDSAVYLCASSPSSGPGNTIYFGEGSWLTVV.

The CDR3 here is CASSFGTGWNIQYF. The CDR3 coding sequence is TGTGCCAGCAGCTTCGGGACAGGGTGGAACATTCAGTACTTC. The chain joins TRBV5-4 to TRBJ2-4; 9 nucleotides align to TRBD1. The trim removed 2 bases at V and 7 bases at J, leaving 4 bases unmatched. Germline lookup yields CDR1 SGHNT and CDR2 YYREEE (reference sequence). The CDR3 extends over 14 amino acids. Looking up the rest from reference TRBV5-4 and TRBJ2-4 gives the full variable domain: ETGVTQSPTHLIKTRGQQVTLRCSSQSGHNTVSWYQQALGQGPQFIFQYYREEENGRGNFPPRFSGLQFPNYSSELNVNALELDDSALYLCASSFGTGWNIQYFGAGTRLSVL.

The gene calls are TRBV7-6 and TRBJ1-2; D possibly corresponds to TRBD1 (5 bases). Germline V CDR1 and CDR2: SGHVS, FNYEAQ. V was cut by 3 bases and J by 2 bases, with 10 bases left in between. The CDR3 totals 14 residues. This CDR3 is CASSLGPVNYGYTF. The CDR3 DNA is TGTGCCAGCAGCTTGGGGCCCGTCAACTATGGCTACACCTTC.

The chain links TRBV13 to TRBJ1-1, with D perhaps matching TRBD1 (6 bases). The V end was cut by 5 bases, the J end by 3 bases, with 16 bases between. The CDR3 covers 15 residues. CDR1 is PRHDT, CDR2 FYEKMQ, per germline (reference sequence). The DNA for the CDR3 is TGTGCCAGCAGCCCCCGGACAGAAGTGGACACTGAAGCTTTCTTT. Encoded protein: CASSPRTEVDTEAFF.

The chain employs TRBV19 and TRBJ2-7; perhaps TRBD2 as D (5 bases). CDR3 size: 15 residues. CDR1 is LNHDA and CDR2 is SQIVND in the germline V gene (reference sequence). Trimming took off 3 bases at V and 2 bases at J, with 14 bases between the two ends. The CDR3 DNA follows: TGTGCCAGTAGTATGGGGAGTAGCGCCGCCTACGAGCAGTACTTC. Encoded protein: CASSMGSSAAYEQYF.

The chain carries TRBV9 and TRBJ2-7; D gene ambiguous. This CDR3 is built from 15 residues. With 0 bases removed from V and 0 bases from J, the gap between germline ends came to 10 bases. Germline CDR1 reads SGDLS; CDR2 reads YYNGEE. The CDR3 DNA reads TGTGCCAGCAGCGTAGGGAGCAGTAGCTCCTACGAGCAGTACTTC. It yields the protein CASSVGSSSSYEQYF.

The chain combines TRBV28 with TRBJ2-1; 7 positions match TRBD1. Germline V CDR1 and CDR2: MDHEN, SYDVKM. The CDR3 consists of 13 residues. Trimming removed 8 bases from V and 7 bases from J; junction bases left unmatched: 8. The CDR3 region is CASGTEAPNEQFF. The CDR3 nucleotides are TGTGCCAGCGGGACAGAGGCCCCTAATGAGCAGTTCTTC.

This chain joins TRBV2 and TRBJ1-2; D may be TRBD1 (6 bases). The V gene's germline CDR1 is SNHLY and CDR2 FYNNEI. V lost 8 bases, J lost 2 bases, and 9 bases lay in between. This CDR3 contains 12 residues. The CDR3 is CASHGQNYGYTF. The CDR3 nucleotides are TGTGCCAGCCACGGACAGAACTATGGCTACACCTTC. The entire variable domain, with the rest obtained from reference TRBV2 and TRBJ1-2, is as follows: EPEVTQTPSHQVTQMGQEVILRCVPISNHLYFYWYRQILGQKVEFLVSFYNNEISEKSEIFDDQFSVERPDGSNFTLKIRSTKLEDSAMYFCASHGQNYGYTFGSGTRLTVV.

The chain recombines TRBV19 with TRBJ1-1, with unresolved D. CDR1 and CDR2 (germline): LNHDA, SQIVND (reference sequence). Trimming took 5 bases from V and 3 from J, leaving 10 bases between them. The CDR3 is 13 residues long. The CDR3 DNA reads TGTGCCAGTAGTTGGGGTGATGACACTGAAGCTTTCTTT. Its translation: CASSWGDDTEAFF.

The rearrangement joins TRBV27 to TRBJ2-7; D is perhaps TRBD1 or TRBD2 (5 bases each). Germline CDR1 MNHEY, CDR2 SMNVEV (reference sequence). V gave up 2 bases and J gave up 6 bases, with 11 bases separating them. The length of the CDR3 is 13 residues. In DNA, the CDR3 is TGTGCCAGCAGTTTACGCGCAGGGACCGAGCAGTACTTC. Its translation is CASSLRAGTEQYF.

The rearrangement uses TRBV9 and TRBJ2-1; 8 bases fit TRBD1. There are 12 residues in the CDR3. After removal of 3 bases from V and 15 bases from J, the junction contained 8 bases not matched to a gene. The germline V gene has CDR1 SGDLS and CDR2 YYNGEE. The CDR3 sequence: CASSGQGAGWFF. The CDR3 DNA reads TGTGCCAGCAGCGGGCAGGGGGCTGGTTGGTTCTTC.

The chain carries TRBV27 and TRBJ1-4; D unresolved. The CDR3 length is 13 residues. Germline V gene data show CDR1 as MNHEY and CDR2 as SMNVEV (reference sequence). Deletions cut 5 bases from V and 1 base from J, with 5 bases between. The CDR3 reads CASSPVTNEKLFF. The CDR3 coding sequence is TGTGCCAGCAGTCCCGTAACTAATGAAAAACTGTTTTTT.

The chain joins TRBV19 to TRBJ2-1; the match to TRBD2 covers 7 bases. The trim removed 3 bases at V and 2 bases at J, leaving 7 bases unmatched. The CDR3 sequence is 16 residues long. Germline lookup yields CDR1 LNHDA and CDR2 SQIVND (reference sequence). The CDR3: CASSIRGRAAYNEQFF. CDR3 nucleotides: TGTGCCAGTAGTATTCGAGGGAGGGCCGCCTACAATGAGCAGTTCTTC.